This entry features one TCR beta chain sequence. There is no known antigen for this receptor. No qualities accompany the bases; no much larger clone lies one base away. The sample belongs to a study of cytomegalovirus exposure and HLA in healthy donors (dated by TCRdb to the late 2010s). In the study overall: An earlier analysis of 587 of the donors reported under 300 Gb of sequence data and 117 million unique TCR beta sequences obtained from about 200 million T cells. An early release that covered several hundred HLA-typed donors contained around 330 gigabases of sequencing data and tens of millions of unique TCR sequences. Of the approximately 400 genotyped donors, 81% were placed in the genetic ancestry cluster associated with self-reported Caucasian donors. The study aimed to test whether cataloging public T cell receptors could reveal signatures of past pathogen exposure. The T cell repertoires of 666 subjects were profiled by immunosequencing and related to cytomegalovirus serostatus. Along with the roughly 670-subject first cohort, a separate validation cohort of over 90 different subjects was used. The study combined high-throughput TCR immunosequencing, statistical association of individual TCRs with disease status, and machine learning to predict cytomegalovirus infection status. In a later analysis, previously published TCR beta repertoires from about 670 donors were re-analyzed and high-resolution HLA genotyping was added so that TCR occurrence patterns could be studied. In the later analysis, no new phenotypic data were used to find candidate immune exposures; instead, reliance was placed on TCR beta sequences and their occurrence across donors. An earlier analysis of around 580 of the donors used high-throughput TCR beta sequencing to judge whether each TCR beta V gene segment behaved as functional or pseudogenic. Alongside the repertoire data, information on donor age, sex, ethnicity and CMV serostatus was compiled. A later genetic analysis used genome-wide SNP genotypes for about three fifths of the 666 donors, treating that subset as a discovery cohort. All discovery cohort repertoires had been generated using a single sequencing platform. Both class I and class II loci were covered by HLA typing, at four-digit resolution. The number of donors typed differed by locus, with about 620-630 for A, B, C, DRB1 and DQB1, 522 for DQA1, about 610 for DPA1, and 472 for DPB1. A handful of DR-DQ haplotypes were treated as single units for association and clustering because of strong linkage in the cohort. Across approximately 400 genotyped donors of the cohort, an average of roughly 200,000 unique TCR beta nucleotide sequences per donor were sequenced, and 15% to 20% of those sequences were non-productive.

V was cut back by 1 base and J by 4 bases, leaving a gap of 16 bases between them. The CDR3, cysteine through phenylalanine, is 17 amino acids long. The retained sequence is limited to the CDR3, 51 bases, with the frame set at the first base. CDR1 and CDR2, looked up from the germline V gene, are KGHSH and LQKENI. Findings and caveats that apply to the study as a whole: Only TCR beta chains were sequenced in this cohort, and the absence of alpha or paired-chain data limited detectable features. Because counts were too low, approximately 15 rarely observed V segments, including chromosome 9 orphons, were excluded from the earlier analysis of a few hundred of the donors. An association between a missense DCLRE1C variant and V-gene and J-gene trimming of TCR beta chains was found in a later genetic analysis and replicated in an independent cohort. In a later analysis, most CMV-associated TCR beta chains were found to appear HLA-restricted, with HLA associations seemingly driven largely by CMV exposure. When HLA alleles, especially DR and DQ, strongly co-occurred, TCR associations were difficult to assign to individual alleles. Most TCR sequences were seen in very few donors, while some public TCRs were found in many individuals. In a later analysis, TCR association rates were found to vary across HLA loci, with the most associated TCRs seen for DRB1 alleles and the fewest for HLA-C alleles. A group of highly shared sequence variants was considered likely to be a technical artifact of the sequencing pipeline. In vitro tests confirmed that a few of the cytomegalovirus-associated TCR beta chains recognize cytomegalovirus antigens. The classifier was reported to diagnose cytomegalovirus status with high specificity and sensitivity in both the original and validation cohorts. A total of fewer than 200 TCR beta chains were listed by the study as associated with cytomegalovirus. CMV serostatus was the only immune exposure information available for the cohort. In a later analysis, HLA-associated TCR beta chains showed more clonal expansion and lower generation probabilities than non-associated chains that were equally common. Several of the top co-occurrence clusters appeared to be linked to parvovirus B19, influenza, CMV and Epstein-Barr virus, according to a later analysis. The presence/absence analyses assumed that sequencing depth was roughly uniform across donors, and that assumption may not be true. A further reported finding was that TCR beta sequences accurately predicted the HLA-A and HLA-B alleles for most subjects in the first cohort. Compared with the roughly 670-donor mean, donors in an Asian-associated ancestry cluster had fewer N-insertions in productive TCRs, according to a later genetic analysis. According to the authors, the approach could potentially be generalized to other disease states and immunological phenotypes. At a false discovery rate of 0.05, a later analysis linked 15,000 to 20,000 TCR beta sequences to specific HLA alleles. An earlier analysis of approximately 570 of the donors showed that most TCR beta V segments appeared in productive rearrangements either about 90% or about 30% of the time, which broadly matched IMGT annotations. Because some donors lacked HLA typing at each locus, the association tests relied only on the typed subset. Linkage disequilibrium might explain the correlated functional status among segregating V segments, but an unknown experimental factor could not be ruled out. Some IMGT-functional V segments, including TRBV6-2 and TRBV6-3, could not be told apart with the 87-base-pair reads, so those segments were excluded.

The cohort consisted of some 670 healthy bone marrow donors. Cohort members were all nominally healthy when sampled, although unrecorded immune exposures were likely present. The donor tested CMV seronegative and was one of the 352 seronegative cohort members. A peripheral blood sample was provided by each donor, and peripheral blood mononuclear cells were used for TCR beta sequencing. The Qiagen DNeasy Blood Extraction Kit was used to extract genomic DNA from the blood cell samples. Library preparation used the immunoSEQ multiplex PCR assay. The multiplex PCR relied on a mix of 60 forward primers for TCR Vbeta segments and 13 reverse primers for TCR Jbeta segments. The CDR3 region of rearranged TCR beta genes was amplified from genomic DNA by a multiplex PCR assay. The Illumina HiSeq System was used to sequence the amplified TCR beta libraries as 87-base-pair reads. For the original study's pipeline: In a later analysis, roughly 80 million unique TCR beta chains were counted across the roughly 700 repertoires, and roughly 11 million of these chains were shared by at least two donors. To remove PCR and sequencing errors, raw reads were error-corrected and collapsed into unique sequences using a nearest-neighbor algorithm that merged closely related sequences. V, D and J gene segments were assigned by aligning CDR3 sequences to IMGT reference sequences. For a sequence to be retained, at least a six-nucleotide match to both a V gene segment and a J gene segment was required. A rearrangement counted as productive if the CDR3 had no stop codons and remained in frame with V and J, and every other rearrangement counted as non-productive. CDR3 was defined according to IMGT convention as the region running from the second conserved V-encoded cysteine to the conserved J-encoded phenylalanine. The earlier analysis of 587 of the donors excluded sequences that lacked an unambiguous match to a single V gene segment. An earlier analysis of 450 to 650 of the donors called V segments functional above 56.7% productive rearrangements and segregating when the between-donor standard deviation exceeded 5%. A statistical classification framework was built for diagnosing cytomegalovirus status from the catalog of TCR beta chain sequences. In a later analysis, V and J genes were assigned by comparing TCR nucleotide sequences against IMGT/GENE-DB human TR gene sequences. Using the TCRdist pipeline, a later analysis assigned CDR3 sequences along with most-parsimonious VDJ recombination scenarios. A later analysis defined each TCR beta chain by its CDR3 amino acid sequence plus V-gene family, and excluded reads lacking a unique V-gene family. A later analysis removed 592 highly shared, low-generation-probability nucleotide sequences to deal with suspected cross-contamination and a sequencing artifact. For each public chain, a later analysis derived a clonal expansion index from normalized ranks of inferred template counts within each repertoire. A later analysis computed generation probabilities with a VDJ recombination model fitted to out-of-frame rearrangements, and checked the results against IGoR. Hypergeometric tests were used in a later analysis to score TCR-TCR, TCR-HLA and TCR-CMV co-occurrence, with a repertoire-size bias correction applied to the TCR pairs. In a later analysis, false discovery rates were estimated by permuting HLA or CMV assignments 20 times. A later analysis grouped co-occurring TCRs with DBSCAN, adding TCRdist sequence similarity when clustering within HLA-allele-positive subsets. Repertoires with fewer than 30,000 or more than 120,000 public chains were left out of co-occurrence clustering, as were about 5 repertoires with anomalous nucleotide sharing. TCRdb provides this immuneACCESS table in a form limited to in-frame rearrangements. Some clones are lacking; in checked studies, under half of them reflect an unresolved V gene, and why the rest are absent is not known. V and J calls plus clone size are reproduced from that table; the DNA served to infer D and trimming. Within this sample are about 140,000 clones, with around four fifths of them counted one time only. The ten top clones hold just under 3% of the sample.

The chain uses TRBV18 and TRBJ2-2; TRBD2 is a weak D gene call, 5 bases matching. The receptor comes from a female donor in good health and CMV-seronegative. Source material: PBMCs. The encoded CDR3 is CASSPLRASSITGELFF. In nucleotides, the sequence is TGTGCCAGCTCACCACTCCGCGCTAGCTCCATCACCGGGGAGCTGTTTTTT.